The TCR beta chain described here comes from a study of shared clonotypes between healthy human individuals. Findings of the study overall: Apart from blood, nothing was sampled; tissue repertoires likely differ. A generally larger estimated richness was seen in naive subsets than in memory subsets. With a few donors compared, roughly 4.9% of naive CD4 clonotypes were shared.

Genomic DNA of each subset was evenly split across several immunoSEQ plates. Method: immunoSEQ multiplex PCR; TCRdb's copy keeps in-frame clones and lacks some. Of roughly 330,000 clones in the sample, approximately 74% are singletons; the top ten hold around 10%. As for this clone: Its antigen is not known.

The TCR sequence derives from a man under 40 in good health. Sequences were obtained from memory CD4+ T cells sorted from blood. Stated subset: CD45RA-negative fraction.

The CDR3 sequence is CASSLGFVEKLFF. CDR3 bases: TGTGCCAGCAGCTTAGGGTTTGTTGAAAAACTGTTTTTT. This sequence joins TRBV11-2 and TRBJ1-4; D is undetermined. CDR3 length: 13 residues. CDR1 is SGHAT and CDR2 is FQNNGV in the germline V gene. The V end was cut by 1 base, the J end by 7 bases, with 7 bases between.